These T cell receptor beta chains were read from a single sample in a study of T cells in Graves' hyperthyroidism and ophthalmopathy. One entry per CDR3 protein results from TCRdb running MiXCR on the multiplex PCR reads. The table records roughly 380,000 distinct CDR3 sequences, around an eighth of them present only once. The specimen was blood. These receptor sequences come from a man younger than 40 with Graves' hyperthyroidism that later progressed to Graves' ophthalmopathy. Each CDR3 is given without its conserved first and last residue. Size is omitted from some rows. Given values are once, few, many or a class for expanded clones.

CDR3aa,v_gene,abundance
SVEDLGEQF,TRBV29-1,few
ASSPPEAGTDTQY,TRBV7-9,many
ASSTTGTGYEQY,TRBV6-1,many
ASRGTFHHQPQH,TRBV27,few
ASSSTGSNQPQH,TRBV5-5,many
ASNSPQGFRTDTQY,TRBV28,many
ASSVLAGRSYNEQF,TRBV27,many
SARGERGSGGYT,TRBV20-1,few
ASSEASVTDTQY,TRBV2,many
ASSQGTYGYT,TRBV7-2,many
ASSSRGLAGGTQY,TRBV7-9,many
ASIKGDSYEQY,TRBV6-1,many
ASGPGGGTQY,TRBV28,few
AISESGGLSYEQY,TRBV10-3,few
ASSLLGGSSYGYT,TRBV7-2,many
SARDRTGHRILGAYEQY,TRBV20-1,few
ASRWDRDTEAF,TRBV19,NA
ASMRFINEKLF,TRBV6-1,many
ASSLDSSEGDTQY,TRBV5-1,NA
ASGLVGAGNTIY,TRBV12-5,once
ASSYSGADYGYT,TRBV6-5,many
ASSLAVRTNTGELF,TRBV5-1,few
ASSDTGVKETQY,TRBV2,many
ASSLGGDFYGYT,TRBV5-1,many
ASSPPYGGKLAGNTIY,TRBV7-9,few
SVDGLERTEAF,TRBV29-1,NA
ASRQTGPAF,TRBV19,once
ASSSDVGGPETQY,TRBV13,NA
ASRGDRFGEQY,TRBV7-9,many
ASRPPGNLHYGYT,TRBV12-3/TRBV12-4,NA
ASRIRGQVEQY,TRBV10-2,few
AWIEVDYGYT,TRBV30,many
ASSLGGKDTQY,TRBV13,few
ASNPMTSGGSSGANVLT,TRBV6-1,NA
ASSQGALNYGYT,TRBV3-1,many
AGGLAGYEQY,TRBV2,NA
ASSSEVLGGRTYEQY,TRBV27,few
ASSLKRGVSTDTQY,TRBV5-4,few
ASSLGRGGQPQH,TRBV12-3/TRBV12-4,few
ASSYLGGRYEQY,TRBV6-5,many
ASGQGANTEAF,TRBV12-5,many
ASSPLDRGLGKNTEAF,TRBV18,NA
ASSLQGRGNTEAF,TRBV18,NA
ASSSPQRGPSTDTQY,TRBV7-3,many
ASSWTGDEQY,TRBV11-3,few
SARVGLAGGYNEQF,TRBV20-1,many
ASSGDRVQQETQY,TRBV2,few
AWSYSDYEQY,TRBV30,many
ASSPRAHLRIEQY,TRBV7-9,many
ASSLNVGETQY,TRBV28,NA
ASSQALAGTLSEQF,TRBV4-1,NA
ASSPGSTNEKLF,TRBV18,few
ASSLAPGWNEQY,TRBV7-9,many
ASWAGAYGYT,TRBV7-9,few
ASSLGLGLGSYEQY,TRBV11-3,many